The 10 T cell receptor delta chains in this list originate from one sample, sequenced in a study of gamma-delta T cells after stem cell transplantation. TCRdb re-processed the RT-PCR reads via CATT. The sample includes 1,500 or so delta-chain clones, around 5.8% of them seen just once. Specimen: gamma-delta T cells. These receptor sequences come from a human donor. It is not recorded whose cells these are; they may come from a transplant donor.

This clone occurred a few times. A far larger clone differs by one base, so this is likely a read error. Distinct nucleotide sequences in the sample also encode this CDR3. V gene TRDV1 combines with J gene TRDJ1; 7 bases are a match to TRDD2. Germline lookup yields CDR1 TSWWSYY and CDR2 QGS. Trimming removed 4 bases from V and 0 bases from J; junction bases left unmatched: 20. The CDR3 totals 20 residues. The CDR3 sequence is CALGGLSLPPFLEYTDKLIF. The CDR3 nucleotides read TGTGCTCTTGGGGGCCTTTCCCTTCCCCCCTTCCTTGAGTACACCGATAAACTCATCTTT.

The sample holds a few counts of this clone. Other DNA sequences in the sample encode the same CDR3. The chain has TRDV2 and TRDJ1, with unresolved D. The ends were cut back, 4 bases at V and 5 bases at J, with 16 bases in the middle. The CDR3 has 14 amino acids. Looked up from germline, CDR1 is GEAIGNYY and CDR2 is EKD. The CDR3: CACEYLGASDKLIF. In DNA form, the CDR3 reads TGTGCCTGTGAATACCTAGGGGCTTCTGATAAACTCATCTTT.

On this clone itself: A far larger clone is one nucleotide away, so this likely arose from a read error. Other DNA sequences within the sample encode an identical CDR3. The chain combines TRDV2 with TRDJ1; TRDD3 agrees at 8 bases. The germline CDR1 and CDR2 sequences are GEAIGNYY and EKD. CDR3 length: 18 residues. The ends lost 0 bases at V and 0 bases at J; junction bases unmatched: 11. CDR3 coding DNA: TGTGCCTGTGACACCGTTGGGGGATCGGTGGGAGACACCGATAAACTCATCTTT. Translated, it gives CACDTVGGSVGDTDKLIF.

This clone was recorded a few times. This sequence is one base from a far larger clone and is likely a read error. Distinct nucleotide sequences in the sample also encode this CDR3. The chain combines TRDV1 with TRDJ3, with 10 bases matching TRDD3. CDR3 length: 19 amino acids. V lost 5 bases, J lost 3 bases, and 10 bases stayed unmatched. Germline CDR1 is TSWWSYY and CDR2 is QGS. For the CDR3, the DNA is TGTGCTCTTGGGAAGCCCTGGGGGATAAGCCTCTGGGACACCCGACAGATGTTTTTC. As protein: CALGKPWGISLWDTRQMFF.

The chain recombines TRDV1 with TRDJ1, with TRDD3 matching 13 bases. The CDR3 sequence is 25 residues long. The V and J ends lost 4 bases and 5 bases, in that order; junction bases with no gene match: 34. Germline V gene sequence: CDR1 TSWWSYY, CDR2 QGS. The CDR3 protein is CALGVRPAFLAFTGGYAPGEDKLIF. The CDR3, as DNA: TGTGCTCTTGGGGTCCGACCGGCCTTCCTTGCTTTTACTGGGGGATACGCCCCGGGGGAGGATAAACTCATCTTT.

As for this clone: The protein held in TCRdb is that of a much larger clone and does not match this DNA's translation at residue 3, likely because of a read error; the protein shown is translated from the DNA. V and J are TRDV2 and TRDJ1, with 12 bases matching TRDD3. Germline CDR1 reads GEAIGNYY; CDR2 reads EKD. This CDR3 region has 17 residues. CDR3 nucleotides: TGTGCCTATGACGAGCTGGGGGATACGCAGCGAAACGATAAACTCATCTTT. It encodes CAYDELGDTQRNDKLIF.

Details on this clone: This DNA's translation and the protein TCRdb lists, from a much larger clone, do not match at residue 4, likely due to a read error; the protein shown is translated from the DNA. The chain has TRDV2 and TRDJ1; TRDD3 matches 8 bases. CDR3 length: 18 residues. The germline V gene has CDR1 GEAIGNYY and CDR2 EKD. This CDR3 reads CACGTVGGSVGDTDKLIF. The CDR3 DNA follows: TGTGCCTGTGGCACCGTTGGGGGATCGGTGGGGGACACCGATAAACTCATCTTT.

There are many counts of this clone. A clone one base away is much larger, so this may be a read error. The CDR3 DNA sequence: TGTGCCTGTTACCAACTGGGGGCCCCACCAGAGGGGCCCGATAAACTCATCTTT. It translates to CACYQLGAPPEGPDKLIF. The genes are TRDV2 and TRDJ1; 8 nucleotides line up with TRDD3. CDR1 and CDR2 from the germline V gene are GEAIGNYY and EKD. Germline trimming cut 6 bases from V and 3 bases from J; bases unmatched to any gene: 20. The CDR3 runs to 18 residues.

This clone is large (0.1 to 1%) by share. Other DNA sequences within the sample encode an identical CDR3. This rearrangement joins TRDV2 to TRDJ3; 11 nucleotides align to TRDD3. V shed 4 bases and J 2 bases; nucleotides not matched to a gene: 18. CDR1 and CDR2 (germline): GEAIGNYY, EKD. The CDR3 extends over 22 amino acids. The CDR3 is CACDTPGGGYAMKPWDTRQMFF. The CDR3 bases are TGTGCCTGTGATACACCAGGTGGGGGATACGCGATGAAGCCCTGGGACACCCGACAGATGTTTTTC.

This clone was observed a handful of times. In DNA form, the CDR3 reads TGTGCCTGTGACACCCTTTCCCCTCCTACTGGGGGCTACTCGGACACCGATAAACTCATCTTT. As protein: CACDTLSPPTGGYSDTDKLIF. The chain carries TRDV2 and TRDJ1; TRDD3 matches 8 bases. Germline trimming cut 0 bases from V and 0 bases from J; bases unmatched to any gene: 20. Germline assignment: CDR1 GEAIGNYY and CDR2 EKD. There are 21 residues in the CDR3.